This T cell receptor beta chain originates from a study of human T cells and chemical hapten exposure. TCRdb re-derived calls from the RACE reads in MiXCR, one entry per CDR3 protein. The sample contains more than 70,000 distinct CDR3 sequences, around 11% of which appear only once. This clonotype has more than one count but fewer than ten. The time point denotes: patch test 1, 2 weeks after DPC sensitization. Indicated treatment: therapeutic diphenylcyclopropenone sensitization with weekly scalp DPC. Blood was drawn before each patch test was applied. Germline assignment: CDR1 MGHRA and CDR2 YSYEKL. The CDR3 runs 13 residues. V lost 1 base to trimming and J lost 3 bases, with 7 bases between them.

This chain uses TRBV4-1 with TRBJ2-7; D not resolved. This material consisted of whole blood, taken in connection with sensitization to the hapten diphenylcyclopropenone (DPC). This TCR came from a woman aged 60-70 years with alopecia areata. Some clones in this sample may be carry-over from other donors' samples. CDR3 loop: CASSQVSDYEQYF. The CDR3 region has the DNA TGCGCCAGCAGCCAAGTGTCCGACTACGAGCAGTACTTC.